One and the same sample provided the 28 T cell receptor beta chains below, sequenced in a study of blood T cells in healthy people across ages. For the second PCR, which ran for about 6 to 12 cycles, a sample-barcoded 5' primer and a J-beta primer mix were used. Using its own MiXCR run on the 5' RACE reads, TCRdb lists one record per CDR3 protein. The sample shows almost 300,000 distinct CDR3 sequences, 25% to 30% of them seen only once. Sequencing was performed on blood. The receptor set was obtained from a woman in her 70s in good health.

The chain's CDR3 is CASSQGLETDTQYF. The CDR3 nucleotides read TGTGCCAGCAGCCAGGGACTAGAAACAGATACGCAGTATTTT. This chain links TRBV5-4 with TRBJ2-3, with 8 bases matching TRBD2. Germline CDR1 and CDR2: SGHNT and YYREEE (reference sequence). Trimming removed 4 bases from V and 3 bases from J; junction bases left unmatched: 4. The length of the CDR3 is 14 residues.

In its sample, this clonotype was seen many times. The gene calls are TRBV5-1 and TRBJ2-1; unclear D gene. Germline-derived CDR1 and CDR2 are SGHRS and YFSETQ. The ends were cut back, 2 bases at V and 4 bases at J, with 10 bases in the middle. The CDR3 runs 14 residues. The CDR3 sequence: CASSLSTEYNEQFF. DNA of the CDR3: TGCGCCAGCAGCTTAAGCACCGAGTACAATGAGCAGTTCTTC.

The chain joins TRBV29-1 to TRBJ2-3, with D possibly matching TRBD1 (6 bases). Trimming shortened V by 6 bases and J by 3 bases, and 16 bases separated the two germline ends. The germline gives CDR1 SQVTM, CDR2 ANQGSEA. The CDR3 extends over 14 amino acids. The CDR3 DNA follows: TGCAGCGTGCTGATACAGGGCTCAACAGATACGCAGTATTTT. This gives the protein CSVLIQGSTDTQYF.

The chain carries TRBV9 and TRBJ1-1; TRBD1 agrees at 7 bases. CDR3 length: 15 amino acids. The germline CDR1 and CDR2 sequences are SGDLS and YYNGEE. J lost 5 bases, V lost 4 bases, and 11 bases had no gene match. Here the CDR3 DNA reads TGTGCCAGCAGCACAAACCGACAGGGTGAGACTGAAGCTTTCTTT. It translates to CASSTNRQGETEAFF. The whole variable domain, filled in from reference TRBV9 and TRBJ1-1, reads DSGVTQTPKHLITATGQRVTLRCSPRSGDLSVYWYQQSLDQGLQFLIQYYNGEERAKGNILERFSAQQFPDLHSELNLSSLELGDSALYFCASSTNRQGETEAFFGQGTRLTVV.

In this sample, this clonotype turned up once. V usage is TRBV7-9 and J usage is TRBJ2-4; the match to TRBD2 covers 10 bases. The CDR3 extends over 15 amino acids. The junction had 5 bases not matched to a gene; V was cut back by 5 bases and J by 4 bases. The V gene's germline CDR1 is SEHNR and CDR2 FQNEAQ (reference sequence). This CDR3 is CASSPLAGEKNIQYF. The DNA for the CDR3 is TGTGCCAGCAGCCCTCTAGCGGGAGAAAAAAACATTCAGTACTTC.

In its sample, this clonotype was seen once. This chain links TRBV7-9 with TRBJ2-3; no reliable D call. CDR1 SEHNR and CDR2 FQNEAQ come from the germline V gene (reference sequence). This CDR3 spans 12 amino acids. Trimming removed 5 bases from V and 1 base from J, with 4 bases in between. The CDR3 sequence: CASSQRTDTQYF. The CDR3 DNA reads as TGTGCCAGCAGCCAACGCACAGATACGCAGTATTTT. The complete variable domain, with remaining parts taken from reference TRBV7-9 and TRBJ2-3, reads DTGVSQNPRHKITKRGQNVTFRCDPISEHNRLYWYRQTLGQGPEFLTYFQNEAQLEKSRLLSDRFSAERPKGSFSTLEIQRTEQGDSAMYLCASSQRTDTQYFGPGTRLTVL.

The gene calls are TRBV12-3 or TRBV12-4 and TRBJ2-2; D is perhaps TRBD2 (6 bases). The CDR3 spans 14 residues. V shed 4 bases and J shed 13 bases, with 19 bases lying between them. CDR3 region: CASSSFPLGGGLFF. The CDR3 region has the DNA TGTGCCAGCAGTTCATTCCCCCTCGGGGGTGGGCTGTTTTTT.

The CDR3 coding sequence is TGTGCCAGCGGCCCGGGGCTATCCTACAATGAGCAGTTCTTC. Protein sequence: CASGPGLSYNEQFF. This chain uses TRBV7-2 with TRBJ2-1; D possibly matches TRBD1 or TRBD2 (5 bases each). V gave up 8 bases and J gave up 1 base, with 12 bases separating them. Germline V gives CDR1 SGHTA, CDR2 FQGNSA. The CDR3 has 14 residues.

CDR3 sequence: CASSYSPRFTGELFF. CDR3 sequence (DNA): TGTGCCAGCAGTTACTCTCCCCGGTTCACCGGGGAGCTGTTTTTT. This rearrangement joins TRBV6-2 or TRBV6-3 to TRBJ2-2; D call uncertain. CDR1 and CDR2 from the germline V gene are MNHEY and SVGEGT. The ends were cut back, 0 bases at V and 4 bases at J, with 9 bases in the middle. The CDR3 covers 15 residues.

As DNA, the CDR3 is TGTGCCAGCAGACTAACAGGGGGTGTAGCTTTCTTT. This gives the protein CASRLTGGVAFF. The rearrangement uses TRBV2 and TRBJ1-1; 8 positions match TRBD1. Germline CDR1 SNHLY, CDR2 FYNNEI. Trimming removed 6 bases from V and 10 bases from J; junction bases left unmatched: 7. CDR3 length: 12 residues.

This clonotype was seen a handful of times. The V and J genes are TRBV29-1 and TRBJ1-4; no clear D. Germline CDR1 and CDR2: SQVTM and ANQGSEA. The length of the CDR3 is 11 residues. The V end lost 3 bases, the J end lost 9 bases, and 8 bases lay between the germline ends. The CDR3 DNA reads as TGCAGCGTTGAGTGGGAAAAAAAACTGTTTTTT. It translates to CSVEWEKKLFF.

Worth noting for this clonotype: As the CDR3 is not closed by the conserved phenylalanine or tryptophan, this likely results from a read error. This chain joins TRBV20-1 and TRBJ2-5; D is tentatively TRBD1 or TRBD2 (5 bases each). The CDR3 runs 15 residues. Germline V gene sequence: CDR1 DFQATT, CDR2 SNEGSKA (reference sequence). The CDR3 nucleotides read TGCAGTGCGAGAGGGACCTTGGACCGTAAAGAGACCCAGTACCTC. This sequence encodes CSARGTLDRKETQYL.

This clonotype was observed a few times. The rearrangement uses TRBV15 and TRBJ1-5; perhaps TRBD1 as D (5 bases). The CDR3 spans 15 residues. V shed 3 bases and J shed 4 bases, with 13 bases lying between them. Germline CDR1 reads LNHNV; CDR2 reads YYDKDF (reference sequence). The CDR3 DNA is TGTGCCACCAGCAGCTGGGCGGGGCAGAATCAGCCCCAGCATTTT. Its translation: CATSSWAGQNQPQHF.

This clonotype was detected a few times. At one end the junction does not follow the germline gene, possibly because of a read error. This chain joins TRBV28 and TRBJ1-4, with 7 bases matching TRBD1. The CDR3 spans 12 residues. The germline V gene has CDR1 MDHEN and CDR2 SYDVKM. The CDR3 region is CASSNGQEKLFF. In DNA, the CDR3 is TGTGCCAGCAGCAACGGACAGGAAAAACTCTTTTTT. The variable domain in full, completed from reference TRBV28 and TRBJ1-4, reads DVKVTQSSRYLVKRTGEKVFLECVQDMDHENMFWYRQDPGLGLRLIYFSYDVKMKEKGDIPEGYSVSREKKERFSLILESASTNQTSMYLCASSNGQEKLFFGSGTQLSVL.

The CDR3 spells CASSLPENSYEQYF. The CDR3 DNA follows: TGTGCCAGTAGCCTACCAGAGAACTCCTACGAGCAGTACTTC. V is TRBV19 and J is TRBJ2-1, with unresolved D. The last part of the DNA fits TRBJ2-7 better; the J call may be wrong. CDR1 LNHDA and CDR2 SQIVND come from the germline V gene (reference sequence). The CDR3 is 14 amino acids.

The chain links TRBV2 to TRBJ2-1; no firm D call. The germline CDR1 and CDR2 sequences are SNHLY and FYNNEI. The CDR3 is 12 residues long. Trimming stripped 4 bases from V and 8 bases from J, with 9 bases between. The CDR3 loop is CASSAAGYEQFF. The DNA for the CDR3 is TGTGCCAGCAGTGCTGCCGGGTATGAGCAGTTCTTC. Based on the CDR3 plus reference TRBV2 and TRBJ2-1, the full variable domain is EPEVTQTPSHQVTQMGQEVILRCVPISNHLYFYWYRQILGQKVEFLVSFYNNEISEKSEIFDDQFSVERPDGSNFTLKIRSTKLEDSAMYFCASSAAGYEQFFGPGTRLTVL.

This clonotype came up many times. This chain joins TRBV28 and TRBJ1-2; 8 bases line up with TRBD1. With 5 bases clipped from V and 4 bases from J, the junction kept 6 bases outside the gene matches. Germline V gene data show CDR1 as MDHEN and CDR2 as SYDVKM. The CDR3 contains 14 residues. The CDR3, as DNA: TGTGCCAGCAGTCGAACAGGGGGATCCTATGGCTACACCTTC. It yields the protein CASSRTGGSYGYTF.

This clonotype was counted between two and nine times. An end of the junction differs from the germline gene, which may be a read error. This CDR3 is CASSAKAPTSLVDF. Written as DNA, the CDR3 is TGTGCCAGCAGCGCCAAGGCCCCAACTAGCCTGGTAGACTTC. The chain links TRBV7-9 to TRBJ2-1, with D possibly matching TRBD2 (6 bases). Germline V gene data show CDR1 as SEHNR and CDR2 as FQNEAQ (reference sequence). The CDR3 extends over 14 amino acids.

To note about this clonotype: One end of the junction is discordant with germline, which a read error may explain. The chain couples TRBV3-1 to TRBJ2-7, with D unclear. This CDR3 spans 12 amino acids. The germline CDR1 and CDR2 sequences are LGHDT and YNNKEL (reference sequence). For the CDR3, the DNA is TGTGCCAGCAGCCAAGTTACCCACGAGCAGTGCTTC. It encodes CASSQVTHEQCF.

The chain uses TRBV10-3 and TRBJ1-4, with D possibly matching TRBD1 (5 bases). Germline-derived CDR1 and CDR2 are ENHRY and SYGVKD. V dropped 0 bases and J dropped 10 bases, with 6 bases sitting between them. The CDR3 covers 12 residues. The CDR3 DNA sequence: TGTGCCATCAGTGAGTCGGGGGGAAAACTGTTTTTT. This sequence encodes CAISESGGKLFF.

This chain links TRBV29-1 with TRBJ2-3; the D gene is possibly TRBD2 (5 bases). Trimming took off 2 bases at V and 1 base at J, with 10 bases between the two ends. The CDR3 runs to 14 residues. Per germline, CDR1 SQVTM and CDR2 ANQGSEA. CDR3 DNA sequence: TGCAGCGTTGAAAGAGGGTTCGGCACAGATACGCAGTATTTT. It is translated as CSVERGFGTDTQYF.

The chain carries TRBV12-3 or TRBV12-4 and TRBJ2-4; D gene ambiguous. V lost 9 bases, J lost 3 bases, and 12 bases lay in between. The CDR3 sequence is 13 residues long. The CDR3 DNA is TGTGCCAGTTCTGGTGGGATCAAAAACATTCAGTACTTC. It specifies CASSGGIKNIQYF.

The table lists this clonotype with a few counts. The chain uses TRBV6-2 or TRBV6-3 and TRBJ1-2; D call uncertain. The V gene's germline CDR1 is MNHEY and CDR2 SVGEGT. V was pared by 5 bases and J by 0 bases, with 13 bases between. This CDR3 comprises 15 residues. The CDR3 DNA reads TGTGCCAGCAGTGACCCAGATCAAGCTAACTATGGCTACACCTTC. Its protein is CASSDPDQANYGYTF.

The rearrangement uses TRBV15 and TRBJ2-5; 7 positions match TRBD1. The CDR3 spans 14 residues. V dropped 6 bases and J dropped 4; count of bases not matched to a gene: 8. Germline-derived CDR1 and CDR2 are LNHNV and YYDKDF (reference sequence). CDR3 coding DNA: TGTGCCACCAGAAACAGGGGTTCGGGAGAGACCCAGTACTTC. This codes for CATRNRGSGETQYF.

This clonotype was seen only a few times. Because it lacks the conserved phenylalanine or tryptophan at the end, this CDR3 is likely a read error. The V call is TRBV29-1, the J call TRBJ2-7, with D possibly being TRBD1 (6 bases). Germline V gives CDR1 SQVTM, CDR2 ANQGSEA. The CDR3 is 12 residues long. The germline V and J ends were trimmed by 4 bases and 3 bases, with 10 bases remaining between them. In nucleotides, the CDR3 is TGCAGCGTTGGGGACAACATCTACGAGCAGTACCTC. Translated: CSVGDNIYEQYL.

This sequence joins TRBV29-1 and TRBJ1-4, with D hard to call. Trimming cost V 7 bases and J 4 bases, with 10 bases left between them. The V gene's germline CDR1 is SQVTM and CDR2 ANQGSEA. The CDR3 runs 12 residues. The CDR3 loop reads CSGGYDNEKLFF. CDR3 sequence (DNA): TGCAGCGGAGGGTACGATAATGAAAAACTGTTTTTT.

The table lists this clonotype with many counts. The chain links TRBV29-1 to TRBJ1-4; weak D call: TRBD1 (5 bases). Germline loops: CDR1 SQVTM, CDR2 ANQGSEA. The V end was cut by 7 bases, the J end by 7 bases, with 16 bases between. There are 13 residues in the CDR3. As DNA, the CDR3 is TGCAGCGCCCAGGGTTTTCCGGGTGAAAAACTGTTTTTT. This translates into CSAQGFPGEKLFF.

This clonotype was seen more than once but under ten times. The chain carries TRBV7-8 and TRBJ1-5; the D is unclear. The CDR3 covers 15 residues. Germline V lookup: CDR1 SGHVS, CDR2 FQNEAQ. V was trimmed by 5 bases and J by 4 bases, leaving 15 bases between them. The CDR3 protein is CASSLIVAENQPQHF. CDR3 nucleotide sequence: TGTGCCAGCAGCCTCATCGTGGCAGAGAATCAGCCCCAGCATTTT.